The present entry profiles one TCR beta chain with its context. Antigen: not known. These data originate in a study of Ad26.COV2.S vaccination and SARS-CoV-2 variants. General study findings and limits: From the TCR breadth and depth analyses, total T cell responses may have been underestimated.

The sample's treatment: around 19 received Ad26.COV2.S at low or high dose, single or two shots; a few received placebo; per-sample allocation not given. It was on day 63 after the first vaccine or placebo injection that samples were taken. The individual, an adult aged 18-55 years, was a donor in Boston. The CDR3 is 16 residues long. With 1 base clipped from V and 5 bases from J, the junction kept 6 bases outside the gene matches. Germline values: CDR1 LNHNV, CDR2 YYDKDF (reference sequence). The repertoire was sequenced with immunoSEQ multiplex PCR; TCRdb's copy has only in-frame clones and lacks some. The sample has hundreds of thousands of clones; roughly 90% are singletons.

The material was peripheral blood, obtained in a trial of Ad26.COV2.S vaccine versus placebo. This rearrangement joins TRBV15 to TRBJ2-1; 9 bases are a match to TRBD2. The sequence derives from a person aged 18 to 65 who received the Ad26.COV2.S COVID-19 vaccine or a placebo. CDR3 sequence reads: CATSRAGRGGNNEQFF. The CDR3 DNA reads as TGTGCCACCAGCAGAGCGGGGCGGGGGGGAAACAATGAGCAGTTCTTC.